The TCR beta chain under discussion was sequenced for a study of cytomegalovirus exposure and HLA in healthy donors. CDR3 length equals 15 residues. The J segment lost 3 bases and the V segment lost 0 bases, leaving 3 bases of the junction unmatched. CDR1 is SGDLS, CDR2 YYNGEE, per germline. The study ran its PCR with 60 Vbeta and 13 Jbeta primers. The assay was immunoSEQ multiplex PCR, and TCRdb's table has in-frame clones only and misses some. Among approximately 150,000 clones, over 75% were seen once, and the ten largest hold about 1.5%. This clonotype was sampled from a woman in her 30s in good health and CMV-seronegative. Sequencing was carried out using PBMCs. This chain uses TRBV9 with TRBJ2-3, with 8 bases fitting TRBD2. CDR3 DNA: TGTGCCAGCAGCGTAGGAGCGGGAGCTACAGATACGCAGTATTTT. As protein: CASSVGAGATDTQYF.